The 28 T cell receptor beta chains below were found in one sample sequenced in a study of blood T cell repertoires in COVID-19. Sequencing used immunoSEQ multiplex PCR; TCRdb keeps in-frame clones, though not all of them. The sample has about 240,000 clones, roughly nine tenths seen once. Sequences were obtained from peripheral blood. The origin of the receptors is a man aged 55 to 70 with acute or convalescent COVID-19.

The V and J genes are TRBV28 and TRBJ1-3; TRBD1 aligns across 10 bases. The J segment lost 2 bases and the V segment lost 2 bases, leaving 18 bases of the junction unmatched. The CDR3 sequence is 21 residues long. Germline values: CDR1 MDHEN, CDR2 SYDVKM. CDR3 nucleotides: TGTGCCAGCAGTTTAGGGTTAGCCGGGACAGGGGTCAGAGAAGCTGGAAACACCATATATTTT. It specifies CASSLGLAGTGVREAGNTIYF.

The rearrangement joins TRBV19 to TRBJ1-5; the D is unclear. This CDR3 is 13 amino acids long. V was shortened by 7 bases and J by 4 bases, with 11 bases between the two germline ends. The V gene's germline CDR1 is LNHDA and CDR2 SQIVND (reference sequence). As DNA, the CDR3 is TGTGCCAGTACCATCGCGATGAATCAGCCCCAGCATTTT. As protein: CASTIAMNQPQHF.

This clone has a handful of counts. The gene calls are TRBV11-2 and TRBJ1-2; a weak D match, TRBD1 (5 bases). The V end was cut by 3 bases, the J end by 7 bases, with 18 bases between. The CDR3 totals 15 residues. The germline V gene has CDR1 SGHAT and CDR2 FQNNGV. CDR3 sequence: CASSFVAGRGSGYTF. DNA for the CDR3: TGTGCCAGCAGCTTTGTCGCAGGGAGGGGAAGTGGCTACACCTTC. Supplemented by reference TRBV11-2 and TRBJ1-2, the full variable domain reads EAGVAQSPRYKIIEKRQSVAFWCNPISGHATLYWYQQILGQGPKLLIQFQNNGVVDDSQLPKDRFSAERLKGVDSTLKIQPAKLEDSAVYLCASSFVAGRGSGYTFGSGTRLTVV.

J is TRBJ2-3 and V is TRBV10-3; maybe TRBD1 (7 bases). The CDR3 contains 17 residues. CDR1 and CDR2 from the germline V gene are ENHRY and SYGVKD. V dropped 3 bases and J dropped 3 bases, with 19 bases sitting between them. The CDR3 here is CAISERRREQGTDTQYF. Written as DNA, the CDR3 is TGTGCCATCAGTGAAAGGAGGCGGGAACAGGGGACAGATACGCAGTATTTT.

This chain connects TRBV13 to TRBJ2-1; 8 bases map to TRBD1. The V gene end was trimmed by 3 bases and the J gene end by 6 bases; junction bases not matched to a gene: 10. The CDR3 length is 16 residues. Germline-derived CDR1 and CDR2 are PRHDT and FYEKMQ (reference sequence). In DNA form, the CDR3 reads TGTGCCAGCAGCTTTTTACAGGGGGTGGTTAGCAATGAGCAGTTCTTC. It is translated as CASSFLQGVVSNEQFF. Full variable domain (remainder filled in from reference TRBV13 and TRBJ2-1): AAGVIQSPRHLIKEKRETATLKCYPIPRHDTVYWYQQGPGQDPQFLISFYEKMQSDKGSIPDRFSAQQFSDYHSELNMSSLELGDSALYFCASSFLQGVVSNEQFFGPGTRLTVL.

Remarks on this clone: The junction shows a germline mismatch at one end, possibly a read error. The V call is TRBV7-7, the J call TRBJ2-1; 9 bases are a match to TRBD1. Germline CDR1 SSHAT, CDR2 FNYEAQ (reference sequence). This CDR3 is 15 amino acids long. CDR3 amino acids: CASSPQGAAYNEQFF. The CDR3, as DNA: TGTGCTAGCAGCCCACAGGGGGCCGCCTACAATGAGCAGTTCTTC. Combining the CDR3 with reference TRBV7-7 and TRBJ2-1 gives the whole variable domain GAGVSQSPRYKVTKRGQDVTLRCDPISSHATLYWYQQALGQGPEFLTYFNYEAQPDKSGLPSDRFSAERPEGSISTLTIQRTEQRDSAMYRCASSPQGAAYNEQFFGPGTRLTVL.

The J gene is TRBJ2-1, the V gene TRBV5-4, with 10 bases identical to TRBD2. The CDR3 loop spans 16 amino acids. J was trimmed by 5 bases and V by 1 base; bases with no gene match: 6. The V gene's germline CDR1 is SGHNT and CDR2 YYREEE (reference sequence). The CDR3 coding sequence is TGTGCCAGCAGCTTGTCGTGGACTAGCGGCAACAATGAGCAGTTCTTC. It codes for CASSLSWTSGNNEQFF.

The chain uses TRBV28 and TRBJ2-3; 12 bases are a match to TRBD2. The V gene end was trimmed by 6 bases and the J gene end by 6 bases; junction bases not matched to a gene: 7. Germline CDR1 MDHEN, CDR2 SYDVKM. The CDR3 has 15 residues. This chain's CDR3 is CASSLAGGPSDTQYF. The CDR3 DNA reads TGTGCCAGCAGCCTAGCGGGAGGGCCCTCCGATACGCAGTATTTT.

J is TRBJ2-7 and V is TRBV5-1; TRBD1 matches at 9 bases. V shed 4 bases and J 6 bases; nucleotides not matched to a gene: 8. Germline assignment: CDR1 SGHRS and CDR2 YFSETQ. The CDR3 spans 14 residues. This CDR3 is CASSPGQGQVEQYF. The DNA for the CDR3 is TGCGCCAGCAGCCCGGGACAGGGTCAGGTCGAGCAGTACTTC.

The chain carries TRBV4-3 and TRBJ1-5; the D is unclear. V was pared by 0 bases and J by 2 bases, with 8 bases between. Germline CDR1 is LGHNA and CDR2 is YSLEER. This CDR3 has 15 amino acids. The CDR3 coding sequence is TGCGCCAGCAGCCAAGATGGCGGCGGCAATCAGCCCCAGCATTTT. This encodes CASSQDGGGNQPQHF.

In DNA form, the CDR3 reads TGTGCCAGCAGGGCGACAGTTGAAGCTTTCTTT. It specifies CASRATVEAFF. This chain connects TRBV12-3 or TRBV12-4 to TRBJ1-1; a weak D match, TRBD1 (5 bases). Trimming left V 6 bases short and J 7 bases short, with 9 bases between. The CDR3 sequence is 11 residues long.

The rearrangement joins TRBV28 to TRBJ1-1; a weak D match, TRBD1 (6 bases). V shed 6 bases and J shed 5 bases, with 16 bases lying between them. Germline V gene data show CDR1 as MDHEN and CDR2 as SYDVKM. The CDR3 is 14 amino acids. CDR3 residues: CASRNYRVGTEAFF. CDR3 nucleotide sequence: TGTGCCAGCAGAAACTACAGGGTTGGAACTGAAGCTTTCTTT.

This clone was counted once. The chain combines TRBV29-1 with TRBJ2-5, with TRBD2 matching 10 bases. Trimming removed 3 bases from V and 3 bases from J; junction bases left unmatched: 7. The CDR3 consists of 15 residues. Germline CDR1 and CDR2: SQVTM and ANQGSEA. The DNA of the CDR3 is TGCAGCGTTGACCGGACTAGCGGCACAAAAGAGACCCAGTACTTC. Translation: CSVDRTSGTKETQYF.

This clone was seen ten or more times. In DNA form, the CDR3 reads TGTGCCAGTAGTCATGGACAGGGTAACTACGAGCAGTACTTC. This sequence encodes CASSHGQGNYEQYF. The J gene is TRBJ2-7, the V gene TRBV19; 8 bases align to TRBD1. The CDR3 is 14 amino acids. Trimming cost V 5 bases and J 3 bases; bases outside gene matches: 6. CDR1 and CDR2 (germline): LNHDA, SQIVND (reference sequence).

The chain links TRBV13 to TRBJ2-5; the D is unclear. In germline, CDR1 is PRHDT, CDR2 FYEKMQ (reference sequence). Between the trimmed V and J ends, which lost 5 bases and 2 bases, there was a span of 6 bases. This CDR3 is built from 12 residues. The CDR3: CASSHTQETQYF. DNA for the CDR3: TGTGCCAGCAGCCATACTCAAGAGACCCAGTACTTC.

V gene TRBV19 combines with J gene TRBJ1-5; 8 nucleotides match TRBD1. CDR1 and CDR2 from the germline V gene are LNHDA and SQIVND (reference sequence). With V trimmed by 6 bases and J by 3 bases, 10 bases remained unmatched. The CDR3 loop spans 16 amino acids. CDR3 in amino acids: CASSLIGQGNNQPQHF. CDR3 sequence (DNA): TGTGCCAGTAGCCTGATAGGACAGGGCAACAATCAGCCCCAGCATTTT.

The chain employs TRBV9 and TRBJ2-7; 12 bases are shared with TRBD2. After removal of 0 bases from V and 5 bases from J, the junction contained 6 bases not matched to a gene. Germline V gene lookup returns CDR1 SGDLS and CDR2 YYNGEE. This CDR3 is built from 16 residues. The CDR3 region has the DNA TGTGCCAGCAGCGTAGGGACTAGCGGGATAGGGAACGAGCAGTACTTC. Encoded protein: CASSVGTSGIGNEQYF.

This clone was observed once. V is TRBV10-3 and J is TRBJ1-6; D is unresolved. CDR3 length: 14 amino acids. The germline V gene has CDR1 ENHRY and CDR2 SYGVKD. The V and J ends lost 2 bases and 9 bases respectively, with 11 bases between them. CDR3 bases: TGTGCCATCAGTGAGGGCAGTATAATTTCACCCCTCCACTTT. It is translated as CAISEGSIISPLHF.

The chain employs TRBV7-9 and TRBJ2-3; 7 bases map to TRBD2. The CDR3 is 17 residues long. V trimming: 1 base; J trimming: 0 bases; junction bases outside the gene matches: 7. The germline gives CDR1 SEHNR, CDR2 FQNEAQ (reference sequence). CDR3 loop: CASSLEAAGPSTDTQYF. The CDR3 region has the DNA TGTGCCAGCAGCTTAGAAGCAGCGGGGCCTAGCACAGATACGCAGTATTTT.

The chain carries TRBV27 and TRBJ1-1; a possible D gene is TRBD1 (6 bases). The CDR3 consists of 17 residues. Germline values: CDR1 MNHEY, CDR2 SMNVEV (reference sequence). Trimming stripped 7 bases from V and 0 bases from J, with 21 bases between. The CDR3: CASTPVFAGVMNTEAFF. Written as DNA, the CDR3 is TGTGCCAGCACCCCAGTATTCGCAGGGGTCATGAACACTGAAGCTTTCTTT.

This chain uses TRBV7-9 with TRBJ2-7; 8 bases match TRBD1. The CDR3 sequence is 16 residues long. V lost 5 bases and J lost 1; bases outside the gene matches: 10. In germline, CDR1 is SEHNR, CDR2 FQNEAQ (reference sequence). The CDR3, as DNA: TGTGCCAGCAGCCTTCCACAGGGGGGAGGATCCTACGAGCAGTACTTC. Amino acid sequence: CASSLPQGGGSYEQYF.

This sequence joins TRBV19 and TRBJ2-3, with TRBD2 matching over 7 bases. The CDR3 totals 15 residues. V trimming: 4 bases; J trimming: 0 bases; junction bases outside the gene matches: 4. Germline CDR1 and CDR2: LNHDA and SQIVND (reference sequence). CDR3 coding DNA: TGTGCCAGTAGTACCAGCGGGACCAGCACAGATACGCAGTATTTT. Encoded protein: CASSTSGTSTDTQYF.

The V and J genes are TRBV6-2 or TRBV6-3 and TRBJ1-1, with D unresolved. Germline V gives CDR1 MNHEY, CDR2 SVGEGT. Trimming pared 7 bases from V and 0 bases from J, leaving 9 bases between. The CDR3 sequence is 13 residues long. CDR3 in amino acids: CASTPEMNTEAFF. The DNA of the CDR3 is TGTGCCAGCACCCCCGAGATGAACACTGAAGCTTTCTTT.

This chain connects TRBV6-8 to TRBJ2-6; D perhaps matches TRBD2 (6 bases). This CDR3 contains 15 residues. V dropped 7 bases and J dropped 4 bases, with 14 bases sitting between them. Germline assignment: CDR1 MNHGY and CDR2 SAAAGT. The CDR3 nucleotides read TGTGCCAGCATCAGCGGAGGGTCAGGGGCCAACGTCCTGACTTTC. This gives the protein CASISGGSGANVLTF.

The chain recombines TRBV11-2 with TRBJ1-1; D uncertain. The CDR3 consists of 17 residues. CDR1 is SGHAT, CDR2 FQNNGV, per germline. Between the trimmed V and J ends, which lost 5 bases and 2 bases, there was a span of 21 bases. This CDR3 is CASSRRTVVIPNTEAFF. The CDR3 bases are TGTGCCAGCAGCCGGCGCACAGTCGTCATCCCCAACACTGAAGCTTTCTTT.

This chain connects TRBV5-1 to TRBJ1-3; tentatively, D is TRBD1 (5 bases). The CDR3 covers 15 residues. Trimming removed 4 bases from V and 3 bases from J, with 14 bases in between. Looked up from germline, CDR1 is SGHRS and CDR2 is YFSETQ. The CDR3 is CASSPRWGDGNTIYF. The CDR3, as DNA: TGCGCCAGCAGCCCCCGATGGGGGGATGGAAACACCATATATTTT.

This clone has a single count. The genes are TRBV14 and TRBJ2-1; D is unresolved. The CDR3 extends over 13 amino acids. Germline CDR1 is SGHDN and CDR2 is FVKESK. The V gene lost 0 bases and the J gene lost 9 bases, with 9 bases spanning the gap. DNA of the CDR3: TGTGCCAGCAGCCAAGATCAGTATACTGAGCAGTTCTTC. It translates to CASSQDQYTEQFF.

V gene TRBV18 combines with J gene TRBJ1-3; the D is unclear. This CDR3 spans 15 amino acids. Germline assignment: CDR1 KGHSH and CDR2 LQKENI. V was shortened by 0 bases and J by 1 base, with 7 bases between the two germline ends. The CDR3 bases are TGTGCCAGCTCACCACCGTCAGGATCTGGAAACACCATATATTTT. Its translation is CASSPPSGSGNTIYF.